The rows below give T cell receptor beta chains drawn from one sample of a study of cytomegalovirus exposure and HLA in healthy donors. Profiled with immunoSEQ multiplex PCR; TCRdb holds only in-frame clones, not every one. The sample consists of approximately 260,000 clones, 92% of them appearing once. The sequenced sample was PBMCs. Receptors originate from a girl aged 2 to 10 in good health and CMV-seronegative. The CDR3 runs from the conserved cysteine through the conserved F or W. D genes are given only for firm matches. Expanded clones are given a class, and other clones once, few, many or no size at all.

d_gene	v_gene	j_gene	abundance	CDR3nt	CDR3aa
-	TRBV2	TRBJ1-3	-	TGTGCCAGGAGAGAGGGTATCGGAAACACCATATATTTT	CARREGIGNTIYF
-	TRBV9	TRBJ2-7	-	TGTGCCAGCAGCGTAGGAGGGCTAGCCTCCTACGAGCAGTACTTC	CASSVGGLASYEQYF
-	TRBV6-6	TRBJ2-7	-	TGTGCCAGCAGGGTAGCGTCCGAGCAGTACTTC	CASRVASEQYF
-	TRBV7-9	TRBJ2-1	-	TGTGCCAGCAGCTTCTATCCCAATGAGCAGTTCTTC	CASSFYPNEQFF
-	TRBV1	TRBJ2-1	-	TGCACCAGCAGCCAATCCTCCCTAGCGAAGGAGGGGAATGAGCAGTTCTTC	CTSSQSSLAKEGNEQFF
-	TRBV11-2	TRBJ2-7	-	TGTGCCAGCAGCCCGGGAAGTAACTACGAGCAGTACTTC	CASSPGSNYEQYF
TRBD2	TRBV11-3	TRBJ2-1	-	TGTGCCAGCAGCCCTGGGGGGGGTAGAACCTACAATGAGCAGTTCTTC	CASSPGGGRTYNEQFF
TRBD2	TRBV5-4	TRBJ2-3	-	TGTGCCAGCAGCTTTAGGGCGGGGGGTTCGGCAGATACGCAGTATTTT	CASSFRAGGSADTQYF
-	TRBV4-1	TRBJ2-3	-	TGCGCCAGCAGCCAAGTGGCCACAGATACGCAGTATTTT	CASSQVATDTQYF
TRBD2	TRBV7-9	TRBJ2-1	-	TGTGCCAGCACCTTACTAGCGGGGGACGAGCAGTTCTTC	CASTLLAGDEQFF
TRBD1	TRBV10-1	TRBJ2-3	-	TGCGCCAGCAGTGACCCTGCGGACAGGGGTAAAGATACGCAGTATTTT	CASSDPADRGKDTQYF
-	TRBV29-1	TRBJ2-1	-	TGCAGCGTTGATACTAGAGACAAAGACAATGAGCAGTTCTTC	CSVDTRDKDNEQFF
TRBD1	TRBV4-2	TRBJ2-7	-	TGTGCCAGCAGCCAAGCCAAGGGGACAGGGCGCTACGAGCAGTACTTC	CASSQAKGTGRYEQYF
-	TRBV7-8	TRBJ2-3	-	TGTGCCAGCAGGGACTATGCAGATACGCAGTATTTT	CASRDYADTQYF
TRBD2	TRBV5-8	TRBJ2-1	-	TGTGCCAGCAGCTTAGGCGGCGGGACTAGCGGGAATTATTACAATGAGCAGTTCTTC	CASSLGGGTSGNYYNEQFF
-	TRBV13	TRBJ2-1	-	TGTGCCAGCAGCTTAGCCACCGGGAACCCGACCTACAATGAGCAGTTCTTC	CASSLATGNPTYNEQFF
-	TRBV7-9	TRBJ2-7	-	TGTGCCAGCACCGGTTTCGACTACGAGCAGTACTTC	CASTGFDYEQYF
TRBD2	TRBV5-1	TRBJ2-5	-	TGCGCCAGCAGCCGGACTAGCGGGAGGGAGAAGGAGACCCAGTACTTC	CASSRTSGREKETQYF
-	TRBV19	TRBJ1-1	-	TGTGCCAGTAGTCCTACAGGGTTGAGAGCTGAAGCTTTCTTT	CASSPTGLRAEAFF
-	TRBV18	TRBJ2-7	few	TGTGCCAGCTCACCACTCCTCGAGCAGTACTTC	CASSPLLEQYF
TRBD2	TRBV15	TRBJ2-1	once	TGTGCCACCAGCAGAGATAGCGGGTACTACAATGAGCAGTTCTTC	CATSRDSGYYNEQFF
TRBD1	TRBV30	TRBJ1-2	-	TGTGCCTGGAGTAGGACAGGGAGCTATGGCTACACCTTC	CAWSRTGSYGYTF
TRBD2	TRBV4-1	TRBJ2-7	-	TGCGCCAGCAGCCAGACTAGCGGGAATCCTACCTACGAGCAGTACTTC	CASSQTSGNPTYEQYF
-	TRBV4-1	TRBJ2-7	-	TGCGCCAGCAGCCACCTCGGACAGTCCCCCTACGAGCAGTACTTC	CASSHLGQSPYEQYF
TRBD1	TRBV5-5	TRBJ2-7	-	TGTGCCAGCAGTCGAGGACAGGACTCCTACGAGCAGTACTTC	CASSRGQDSYEQYF
TRBD1	TRBV18	TRBJ2-3	-	TGTGCCAGCTCACCTTTACAGGGGCCTAGCACAGATACGCAGTATTTT	CASSPLQGPSTDTQYF
TRBD1	TRBV6-6	TRBJ1-4	-	TGTGCCAGCAGTTACCCCCGGACAGGGGTTGAAAAACTGTTTTTT	CASSYPRTGVEKLFF
TRBD1	TRBV7-6	TRBJ1-2	-	TGTGCCAGCAGCCCATCGCTCGGACAGGGGGCTTATGGCTACACCTTC	CASSPSLGQGAYGYTF
TRBD2	TRBV2	TRBJ2-7	-	TGTGCCAGCAAACCCACGTCAACGGGAGGGGTCTACGAGCAGTACTTC	CASKPTSTGGVYEQYF
-	TRBV2	TRBJ1-1	few	TGTGCCAGCATTGCGGGGGGCACTGAAGCTTTCTTT	CASIAGGTEAFF
-	TRBV27	TRBJ2-1	-	TGTGCCAGCAGTTTCCAGGGAAGTCGGAATGAGCAGTTCTTC	CASSFQGSRNEQFF
TRBD1	TRBV7-9	TRBJ1-1	-	TGTGCCAGTGTGGGACAGGGGGGGTCGAACACTGAAGCTTTCTTT	CASVGQGGSNTEAFF
TRBD1	TRBV14	TRBJ2-5	-	TGTGCCAGCAGCCAAGGGGACAGGGGGCTTTCGGAGACCCAGTACTTC	CASSQGDRGLSETQYF
TRBD2	TRBV5-4	TRBJ2-1	-	TGTGCCAGCAGCACACGACTAGCAGACAATGAGCAGTTCTTC	CASSTRLADNEQFF
TRBD2	TRBV5-1	TRBJ2-1	-	TGCGCCAGCAGCAACCAAATGAGCGGGAGGGACAATGAGCAGTTCTTC	CASSNQMSGRDNEQFF
TRBD1	TRBV5-6	TRBJ1-2	-	TGTGCCAGCAGCCCCAGGGGGCAACGGTATGGCTACACCTTC	CASSPRGQRYGYTF
TRBD2	TRBV4-1	TRBJ2-1	-	TGCGCCAGCAGCCAAGTTTTGGCTAGCGGTCACTCCTACAATGAGCAGTTCTTC	CASSQVLASGHSYNEQFF
-	TRBV7-9	TRBJ2-3	-	TGTGCCAGCAGCCCCTTATTCCGGGACAACACAGATACGCAGTATTTT	CASSPLFRDNTDTQYF
TRBD1	TRBV28	TRBJ1-6	-	TGTGCCAGCAGCCCCAACAGGGGATTGTATAATTCACCCCTCCACTTT	CASSPNRGLYNSPLHF
-	TRBV27	TRBJ2-7	-	TGTGCCAGCAGTTTATCATCCAACAGGCTCGACGAGCAGTACTTC	CASSLSSNRLDEQYF
-	TRBV2	TRBJ2-7	-	TGTGCCAGCAGTGATTCTGGGGCCTCGCACGAGCAGTACTTC	CASSDSGASHEQYF
-	TRBV6-6	TRBJ1-2	-	TGTGCCAGCAGTTACTCTGTCAGCGTATCGTGGGGCTACACCTTC	CASSYSVSVSWGYTF
TRBD1	TRBV27	TRBJ1-1	-	TGTGCCAGCAGCCGGACAGGGGGCACTGAAGCTTTCTTT	CASSRTGGTEAFF
TRBD1	TRBV5-1	TRBJ1-1	-	TGCGCCAGCAGCTTGGCCAACTCAGGGGGCACTGAAGCTTTCTTT	CASSLANSGGTEAFF
-	TRBV7-9	TRBJ1-6	-	TGTGCCAGCACCGTTTTACTCTATAATTCACCCCTCCACTTT	CASTVLLYNSPLHF
-	TRBV12-1	TRBJ2-3	-	TGTGCCAGCAGCTTTGCGGCGGAGACTTCTAGCACAGATACGCAGTATTTT	CASSFAAETSSTDTQYF
-	TRBV7-9	TRBJ1-6	-	TGTGCCAGCAGCTCCTGGGAGCGGGGAGGAAATTCACCCCTCCACTTT	CASSSWERGGNSPLHF
TRBD1	TRBV28	TRBJ1-1	-	TGTGCCAGCAGTTTAAGGACAGGATTGAACACTGAAGCTTTCTTT	CASSLRTGLNTEAFF
TRBD2	TRBV5-1	TRBJ2-2	-	TGCGCCAGCAGCTTCCGGACTAGCGGGAGGGCCGCGAACACCGGGGAGCTGTTTTTT	CASSFRTSGRAANTGELFF
-	TRBV4-1	TRBJ2-3	-	TGCGCCAGCAGCCAAGGACAGCCTCCATATACGCAGTATTTT	CASSQGQPPYTQYF
TRBD2	TRBV7-9	TRBJ2-4	-	TGTGCCAGCAGCTTAGGGGGAGGGGTGGCCAAAAACATTCAGTACTTC	CASSLGGGVAKNIQYF